This TCR beta chain was captured by sequencing in a study of shared clonotypes between healthy human individuals. Across the whole study: Each donor had three CD4 naive, three CD4 memory, two CD8 naive and one CD8 memory plate. Overall study findings and caveats: Collection of samples was limited to blood; tissue repertoires likely differ. Only a few donors were included, so the genetic and exposure-history diversity represented was limited.

Donors, healthy HIV-negative adults, lacked recent acute infections or vaccinations. Points on this clone: Its specificity is not known.

Produced via immunoSEQ multiplex PCR; TCRdb's table is partial and in-frame only. The table lists some 240,000 clones, 60% to 70% of them singletons, with 11% in the top ten. The germline V gene has CDR1 MNHNS and CDR2 SASEGT. This CDR3 contains 19 residues. V lost 2 bases, J lost 4 bases, and 10 bases stayed unmatched. J is TRBJ2-3 and V is TRBV6-1, with 15 bases identical to TRBD2. The sequence was collected from a man aged 25 to 40 in good health. The specimen was memory CD4+ T cells sorted from blood. The subset: CD45RA-negative fraction. CDR3 in amino acids: CASSERGLAGGRKSDTQYF. The DNA of the CDR3 is TGTGCCAGCAGTGAAAGGGGACTAGCGGGAGGCCGTAAATCAGATACGCAGTATTTT.